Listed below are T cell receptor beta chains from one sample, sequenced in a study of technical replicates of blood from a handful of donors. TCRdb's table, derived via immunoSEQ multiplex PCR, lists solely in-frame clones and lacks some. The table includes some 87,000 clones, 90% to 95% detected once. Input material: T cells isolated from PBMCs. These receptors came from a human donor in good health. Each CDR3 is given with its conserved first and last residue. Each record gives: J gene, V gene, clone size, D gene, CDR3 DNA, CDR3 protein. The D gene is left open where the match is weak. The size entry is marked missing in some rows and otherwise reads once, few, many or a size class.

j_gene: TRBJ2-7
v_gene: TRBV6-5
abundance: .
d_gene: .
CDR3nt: TGTGCCAGCAGACAAACGAGGATCCCCTACGAGCAGTACTTC
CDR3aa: CASRQTRIPYEQYF

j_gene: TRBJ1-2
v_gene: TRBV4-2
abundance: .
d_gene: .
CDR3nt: TGTGCCAGCAAGCTTGGGTCAGGGTTTGATGGCTACACCTTC
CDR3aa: CASKLGSGFDGYTF

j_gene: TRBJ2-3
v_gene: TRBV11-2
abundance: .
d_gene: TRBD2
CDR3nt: TGTGCCAGCAGCTTAACTAGCGGGATAGCCTCAGATACGCAGTATTTT
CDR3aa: CASSLTSGIASDTQYF

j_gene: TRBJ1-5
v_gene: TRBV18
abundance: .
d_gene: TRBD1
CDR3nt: TGTGCCAGCTCACCGCAGGACAGGGGAGGCAATCAGCCCCAGCATTTT
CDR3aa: CASSPQDRGGNQPQHF

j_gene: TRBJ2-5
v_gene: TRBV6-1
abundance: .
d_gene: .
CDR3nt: TGTGCCAGCAGTCTACAAGAGACCCAGTACTTC
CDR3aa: CASSLQETQYF

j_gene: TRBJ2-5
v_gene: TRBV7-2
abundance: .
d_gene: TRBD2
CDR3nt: TGTGCCAGCAGCTTAGTAGTAACTAGCGGGAGGCCAATGGAGACCCAGTACTTC
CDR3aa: CASSLVVTSGRPMETQYF

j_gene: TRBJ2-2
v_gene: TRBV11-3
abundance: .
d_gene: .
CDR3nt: TGTGCCAGCAGCTTCCTATCCGGGGAGCTGTTTTTT
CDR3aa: CASSFLSGELFF

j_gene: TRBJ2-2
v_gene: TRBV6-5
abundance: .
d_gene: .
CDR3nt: TGTGCCAGCAGTTTCGGGACCGGGGAGCTGTTTTTT
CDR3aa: CASSFGTGELFF

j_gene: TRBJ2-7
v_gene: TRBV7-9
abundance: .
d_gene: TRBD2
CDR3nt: TGTGCCAGCAGCTCTAGCGGGCGGCCCTACGAGCAGTACTTC
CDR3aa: CASSSSGRPYEQYF

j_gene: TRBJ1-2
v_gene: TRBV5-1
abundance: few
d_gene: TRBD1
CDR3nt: TGCGCCAGCAGCTTGGCCGAGGGACAGGGGATGGGTGGCTACACCTTC
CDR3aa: CASSLAEGQGMGGYTF

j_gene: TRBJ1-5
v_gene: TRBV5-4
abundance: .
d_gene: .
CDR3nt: TGTGCCAACCCCCGGGGGGCCTATAGCAATCAGCCCCAGCATTTT
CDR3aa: CANPRGAYSNQPQHF

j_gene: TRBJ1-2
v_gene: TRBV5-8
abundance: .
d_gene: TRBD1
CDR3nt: TGTGCCAGCAGCTTCGGGACAGGGGGCGTCTATGGCTACACCTTC
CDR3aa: CASSFGTGGVYGYTF

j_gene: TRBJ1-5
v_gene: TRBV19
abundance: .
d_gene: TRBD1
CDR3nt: TGTGCCAGTAGAGGGACAGGGACCCAGCCCCAGCATTTT
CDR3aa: CASRGTGTQPQHF

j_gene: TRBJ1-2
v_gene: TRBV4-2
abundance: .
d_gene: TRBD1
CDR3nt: TGTGCCACCCTGGGACAGCCTAACTATGGCTACACCTTC
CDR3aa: CATLGQPNYGYTF

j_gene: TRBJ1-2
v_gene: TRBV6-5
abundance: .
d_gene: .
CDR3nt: TGTGCCAGCAGTTACTCTCGGGGGTATGGCTACACCTTC
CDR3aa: CASSYSRGYGYTF

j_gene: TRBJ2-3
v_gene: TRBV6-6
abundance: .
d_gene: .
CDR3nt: TGTGCCACCCGGGGTATAGATACGCAGTATTTT
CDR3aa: CATRGIDTQYF

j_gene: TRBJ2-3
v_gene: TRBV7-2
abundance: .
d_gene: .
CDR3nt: TGTGCCAGCAGCTCATCAGGGGATCGGGCAGATACGCAGTATTTT
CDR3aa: CASSSSGDRADTQYF

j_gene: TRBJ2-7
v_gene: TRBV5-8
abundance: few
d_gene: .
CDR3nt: TGTGCCAGCAGCTTGGACATAACCTACGAGCAGTACTTC
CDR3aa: CASSLDITYEQYF

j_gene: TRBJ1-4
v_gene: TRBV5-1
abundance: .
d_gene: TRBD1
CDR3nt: TGCGCCAGCAGCTCCGGGACAGATAATGAAAAACTGTTTTTT
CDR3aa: CASSSGTDNEKLFF

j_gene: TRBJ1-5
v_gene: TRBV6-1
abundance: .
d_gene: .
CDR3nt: TGTGCCAGCAGTGAGGACTGGAATAGCAATCAGCCCCAGCATTTT
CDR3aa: CASSEDWNSNQPQHF

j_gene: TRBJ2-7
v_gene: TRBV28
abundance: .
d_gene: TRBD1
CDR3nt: TGTGCCAGCAGCCCTCCGGGACAGGGTTTCCAGTACTTC
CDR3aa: CASSPPGQGFQYF

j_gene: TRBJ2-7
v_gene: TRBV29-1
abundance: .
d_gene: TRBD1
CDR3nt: TGCAGCGTTGAACAGGGGGCTAGGTACGAGCAGTACTTC
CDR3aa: CSVEQGARYEQYF

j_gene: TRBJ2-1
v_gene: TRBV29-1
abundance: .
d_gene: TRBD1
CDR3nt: TGCAGCGTCGAGGACAGGGTCGATGAGCAGTTCTTC
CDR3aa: CSVEDRVDEQFF

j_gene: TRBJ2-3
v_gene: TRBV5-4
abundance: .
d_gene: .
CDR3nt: TGTGCCAGCAGCTTGGACTTTACTAGCACAGATACGCAGTATTTT
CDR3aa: CASSLDFTSTDTQYF

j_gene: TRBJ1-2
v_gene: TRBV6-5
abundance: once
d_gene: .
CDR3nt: TGTGCCAGCGACAGCTTATATGGCTACACCTTC
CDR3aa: CASDSLYGYTF

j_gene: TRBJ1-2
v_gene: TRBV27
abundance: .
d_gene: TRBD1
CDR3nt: TGTGCCAGCAGCCCACACCACTTGGACAGGGAATATGGCTACACCTTC
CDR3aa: CASSPHHLDREYGYTF

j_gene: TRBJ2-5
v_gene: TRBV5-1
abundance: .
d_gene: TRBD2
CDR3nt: TGCGCCAGCAGCTTCCAGACTAGCGGACAAGAGACCCAGTACTTC
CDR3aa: CASSFQTSGQETQYF

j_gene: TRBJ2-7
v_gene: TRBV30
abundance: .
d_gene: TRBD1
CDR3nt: TGTGCCTGGAGTAGGACAGGGATTGGTTACGAGCAGTACTTC
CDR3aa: CAWSRTGIGYEQYF

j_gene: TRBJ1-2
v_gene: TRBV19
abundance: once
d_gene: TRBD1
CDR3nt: TGTGCCAGTAGTTGGGACAGGAAGCAGGGCTACACCTTC
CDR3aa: CASSWDRKQGYTF

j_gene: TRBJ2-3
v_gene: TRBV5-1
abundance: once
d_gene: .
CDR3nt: TGCGCCAGCAGCTTGGTTTATAGTATTGGTGCAGATACGCAGTATTTT
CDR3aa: CASSLVYSIGADTQYF

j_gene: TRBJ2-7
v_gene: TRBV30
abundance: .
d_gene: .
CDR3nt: TGTGCCTGGAGTCTCAGCGGCAAAACTATGGGAGAGCAGTACTTC
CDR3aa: CAWSLSGKTMGEQYF

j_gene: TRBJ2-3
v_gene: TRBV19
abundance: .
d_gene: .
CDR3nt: TGTGCCAGCCTACCCCGGGACAAAACAGATACGCAGTATTTT
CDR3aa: CASLPRDKTDTQYF

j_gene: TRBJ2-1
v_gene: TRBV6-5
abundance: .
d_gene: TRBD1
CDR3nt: TGTGCCAGCAGTTACTCGACAGGGGACGACTACAATGAGCAGTTCTTC
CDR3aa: CASSYSTGDDYNEQFF

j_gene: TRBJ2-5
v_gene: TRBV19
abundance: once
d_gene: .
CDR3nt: TGTGCCAGTCGTCACAGGGATCGGGAGACCCAGTACTTC
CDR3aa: CASRHRDRETQYF

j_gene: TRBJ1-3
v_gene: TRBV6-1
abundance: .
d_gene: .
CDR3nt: TGTGCCAGCAGGTGGTGGCAGGGTGATGGAAACACCATATATTTT
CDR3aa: CASRWWQGDGNTIYF

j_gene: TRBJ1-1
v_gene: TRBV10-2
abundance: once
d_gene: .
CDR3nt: TGCGCCAGCAGTGTAAGACACTCGAACACTGAAGCTTTCTTT
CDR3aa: CASSVRHSNTEAFF

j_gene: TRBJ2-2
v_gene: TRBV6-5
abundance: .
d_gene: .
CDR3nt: TGTGCCAGCAGTTACTCCGTCAGGTGGGCCGGGGAGCTGTTTTTT
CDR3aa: CASSYSVRWAGELFF

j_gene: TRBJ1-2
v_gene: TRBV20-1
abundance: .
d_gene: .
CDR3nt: TGCAGTGCTAGAATGGACAGCAACTACACCTTC
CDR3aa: CSARMDSNYTF

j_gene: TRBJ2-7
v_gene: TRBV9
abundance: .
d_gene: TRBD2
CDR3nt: TGTGCCAGCAGCCCTGGACTAGCGGGCTACGAGCAGTACTTC
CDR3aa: CASSPGLAGYEQYF

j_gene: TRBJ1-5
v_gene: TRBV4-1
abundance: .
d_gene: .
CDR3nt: TGCGCCAGCAGCCAAGGGGCCGGGCCCCAGCATTTT
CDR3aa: CASSQGAGPQHF

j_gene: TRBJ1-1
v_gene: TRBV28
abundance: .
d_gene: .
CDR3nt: TGTGCCAGCAGTCTAATACAACAGGGCGGCACTGAAGCTTTCTTT
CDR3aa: CASSLIQQGGTEAFF

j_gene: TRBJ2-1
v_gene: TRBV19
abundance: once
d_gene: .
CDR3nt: TGTGCCAGTACCGAACAGGGTAAGATGAATGAGCAGTTCTTC
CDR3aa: CASTEQGKMNEQFF

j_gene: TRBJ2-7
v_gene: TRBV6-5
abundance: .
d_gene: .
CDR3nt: TGTGCCAGCGGGGCCTCTGGCTACGAGCAGTACTTC
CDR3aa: CASGASGYEQYF

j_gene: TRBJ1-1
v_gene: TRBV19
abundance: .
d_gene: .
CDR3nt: TGTGCCAGTAGTATACTAGCTGGGGGGACCACTGAAGCTTTCTTT
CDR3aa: CASSILAGGTTEAFF

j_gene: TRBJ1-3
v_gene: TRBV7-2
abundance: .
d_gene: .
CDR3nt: TGTGCCAGCAGCTTATTGTTAGGAAACACCATATATTTT
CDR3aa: CASSLLLGNTIYF

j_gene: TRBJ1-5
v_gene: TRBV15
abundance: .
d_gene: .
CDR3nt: TGTGCCACCAGCAGGCTCAGGGACAATCAGCCCCAGCATTTT
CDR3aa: CATSRLRDNQPQHF